This is a list of T cell receptor beta chains from one sample in a study of identical twins. TCRdb re-analysed the 5' RACE reads in MiXCR, keeping a single row per CDR3 protein. Of about 520,000 distinct CDR3 sequences in the sample, approximately 22% are singletons; the top ten hold 0.75% to 0.95%. These data were also filed under a second study, of T cells expressing NK-cell markers.

The sample was CD4+ T cells sorted from blood. The receptors derive from a woman younger than 35 in good health. The CDR3 runs from the conserved cysteine through the conserved F or W. The D gene is left open where the match is weak. Rows may omit the clone size; those that give it use once, few, many or a size class.

D gene: TRBD1; clone size: many; J gene: TRBJ2-1; V gene: TRBV20-1; CDR3 DNA: TGCAGTGCTAGAGATTGGACAGGGGTGGTAAGTGAGCAGTTCTTC; CDR3 protein: CSARDWTGVVSEQFF
D gene: .; clone size: .; J gene: TRBJ1-6; V gene: TRBV5-4; CDR3 DNA: TGTGCCAGCAGCTCACCGGGACAAGATAATTCACCCCTCCACTTT; CDR3 protein: CASSSPGQDNSPLHF
D gene: .; clone size: few; J gene: TRBJ2-1; V gene: TRBV20-1; CDR3 DNA: TGCAGTGAACGGGCCTCAGGTAGCAATGAGCAGTTCTTC; CDR3 protein: CSERASGSNEQFF
D gene: .; clone size: few; J gene: TRBJ2-2; V gene: TRBV5-1; CDR3 DNA: TGCGCCAGCAGCCTTACCCGCGGGGCAGGGCCCACCGGGGAGCTGTTTTTT; CDR3 protein: CASSLTRGAGPTGELFF
D gene: TRBD1; clone size: few; J gene: TRBJ2-1; V gene: TRBV29-1; CDR3 DNA: TGCAGCGTTGCAGGGGGCTACTCCAGCTCCTACAATGAGCAGTTCTTC; CDR3 protein: CSVAGGYSSSYNEQFF
D gene: .; clone size: many; J gene: TRBJ1-2; V gene: TRBV7-6; CDR3 DNA: TGTGCCAGCAGCTTAGCGGGGGGCACTATTTCTGGCTACACCTTC; CDR3 protein: CASSLAGGTISGYTF
D gene: .; clone size: few; J gene: TRBJ1-1; V gene: TRBV27; CDR3 DNA: TGTGCCAGCAGGACGGGGCGCATCTTCACTGAAGCTTTCTTT; CDR3 protein: CASRTGRIFTEAFF
D gene: TRBD2; clone size: .; J gene: TRBJ2-3; V gene: TRBV6-1; CDR3 DNA: TGTGCCAGCAGAGAAGCGGGAGGCACAGATACGCAGTATTTT; CDR3 protein: CASREAGGTDTQYF
D gene: TRBD1; clone size: .; J gene: TRBJ1-3; V gene: TRBV20-1; CDR3 DNA: TGCAGTGCTAGACCAGGGGGTGGAAACACCATATATTTT; CDR3 protein: CSARPGGGNTIYF
D gene: TRBD1; clone size: .; J gene: TRBJ2-1; V gene: TRBV4-1; CDR3 DNA: TGCGCCAGCAGCCAAGACTTGAATAGGGACAGGGAGTACAATGAGCAGTTCTTC; CDR3 protein: CASSQDLNRDREYNEQFF
D gene: .; clone size: few; J gene: TRBJ2-3; V gene: TRBV4-3; CDR3 DNA: TGCGCCAGCAGCCAAGTTAGAATTGGGGGGTATACGCAGTATTTT; CDR3 protein: CASSQVRIGGYTQYF
D gene: TRBD2; clone size: .; J gene: TRBJ2-5; V gene: TRBV5-7; CDR3 DNA: TGTGCCAGCAGCCAACTAGCGGGAGGGCAGGAGACCCAGTACTTC; CDR3 protein: CASSQLAGGQETQYF
D gene: .; clone size: .; J gene: TRBJ2-1; V gene: TRBV23-1; CDR3 DNA: TGCGCCAGCAGACCCGACAGGTCCTACAATGAGCAGTTCTTC; CDR3 protein: CASRPDRSYNEQFF
D gene: .; clone size: .; J gene: TRBJ2-7; V gene: TRBV7-2; CDR3 DNA: TGTGCCAGCAGCTTAACCGGGATCGAGCAGTACTTC; CDR3 protein: CASSLTGIEQYF
D gene: .; clone size: few; J gene: TRBJ2-7; V gene: TRBV5-1; CDR3 DNA: TGCGCCAGCAGCTCCCGCGCCGGGACGTCAACCTTTTCCTACGAGCAGTACTTC; CDR3 protein: CASSSRAGTSTFSYEQYF
D gene: TRBD1; clone size: .; J gene: TRBJ1-2; V gene: TRBV6-5; CDR3 DNA: TGTGCCAGCAGTTACTACCGGGACAGGGGAGGCGGCTACACCTTC; CDR3 protein: CASSYYRDRGGGYTF
D gene: .; clone size: few; J gene: TRBJ1-5; V gene: TRBV11-2; CDR3 DNA: TGTGCCAGCAGCTTAGCCAGGGGAGATCAGCCCCAGCATTTT; CDR3 protein: CASSLARGDQPQHF
D gene: .; clone size: few; J gene: TRBJ1-2; V gene: TRBV20-1; CDR3 DNA: TGCAGTGCTAGAGGGGGCAGGGGTGGCGGCTACACCTTC; CDR3 protein: CSARGGRGGGYTF
D gene: TRBD1; clone size: few; J gene: TRBJ1-2; V gene: TRBV4-3; CDR3 DNA: TGCGCCAGCAGCCCTGAGGACAGGGGGCTTAATGGCTACACCTTC; CDR3 protein: CASSPEDRGLNGYTF
D gene: TRBD2; clone size: .; J gene: TRBJ2-1; V gene: TRBV7-9; CDR3 DNA: TGTGCCAGCAGCTTGGGAAGCGGGAGTTTATACAATGAGCAGTTCTTC; CDR3 protein: CASSLGSGSLYNEQFF
D gene: TRBD2; clone size: many; J gene: TRBJ2-3; V gene: TRBV6-5; CDR3 DNA: TGTGCCAGCAGTTACTCTGACGGGACTAGCGGAAAGTCGGATACGCAGTATTTT; CDR3 protein: CASSYSDGTSGKSDTQYF
D gene: TRBD2; clone size: .; J gene: TRBJ2-5; V gene: TRBV12-3/TRBV12-4; CDR3 DNA: TGTGCCAGCAGTTTAGAGACTAGCAGTCGGAAGACCCAGTACTTC; CDR3 protein: CASSLETSSRKTQYF
D gene: .; clone size: few; J gene: TRBJ1-3; V gene: TRBV7-2; CDR3 DNA: TGTGCCAGCAGCTTACCTACGGCCCTCGGAAACACCATATATTTT; CDR3 protein: CASSLPTALGNTIYF
D gene: TRBD1; clone size: few; J gene: TRBJ1-2; V gene: TRBV5-1; CDR3 DNA: TGCGCCAGCAGTGACGACAGGGGAGACTATGGCTACACCTTC; CDR3 protein: CASSDDRGDYGYTF
D gene: .; clone size: .; J gene: TRBJ2-3; V gene: TRBV3-1; CDR3 DNA: TGTGCCAGCAGCCAAAGTCCCTCTGCGCGGTGGTGGTATTTT; CDR3 protein: CASSQSPSARWWYF
D gene: .; clone size: few; J gene: TRBJ2-1; V gene: TRBV5-1; CDR3 DNA: TGCGCCAGCAGCTTGGCCAGGGGAGGGTTCTCCTACAATGAGCAGTTCTTC; CDR3 protein: CASSLARGGFSYNEQFF
D gene: TRBD1; clone size: .; J gene: TRBJ1-5; V gene: TRBV10-3; CDR3 DNA: TGTGCCATCAGTTACGGGCAGGGGGCTGGCGATCAGCCCCAGCATTTT; CDR3 protein: CAISYGQGAGDQPQHF
D gene: .; clone size: few; J gene: TRBJ2-6; V gene: TRBV5-6; CDR3 DNA: TGTGCCAGCAGCTTGATCCCGAGTTCTGGGGCCAACGTCCTGACTTTC; CDR3 protein: CASSLIPSSGANVLTF
D gene: .; clone size: .; J gene: TRBJ2-5; V gene: TRBV7-6; CDR3 DNA: TGTGCCAGCAGTTCCCCTTATATCCGGGGAGAAGAGACCCAGTACTTC; CDR3 protein: CASSSPYIRGEETQYF
D gene: .; clone size: few; J gene: TRBJ1-1; V gene: TRBV12-3/TRBV12-4; CDR3 DNA: TGTGCCAGCAGGGCCGACCGAATGAACACTGAAGCTTTCTTT; CDR3 protein: CASRADRMNTEAFF
D gene: .; clone size: .; J gene: TRBJ1-2; V gene: TRBV20-1; CDR3 DNA: TGCAGTGCTCACCCAGGGAGCGGCTACACCTTC; CDR3 protein: CSAHPGSGYTF
D gene: TRBD2; clone size: few; J gene: TRBJ2-7; V gene: TRBV20-1; CDR3 DNA: TGCAGTGCTAGAAATCATTGGGGCGCTAGCGGGAGTTACGAGCAGTACTTC; CDR3 protein: CSARNHWGASGSYEQYF
D gene: .; clone size: .; J gene: TRBJ1-3; V gene: TRBV6-1; CDR3 DNA: TGTGCCAGTAGCGGTGGGGGGCTTGGAGGAAACACCATATATTTT; CDR3 protein: CASSGGGLGGNTIYF
D gene: TRBD1; clone size: .; J gene: TRBJ1-2; V gene: TRBV27; CDR3 DNA: TGTGCCAGCAGACCGGGACAGACCCCATGGGGTGGCTACACCTTC; CDR3 protein: CASRPGQTPWGGYTF
D gene: .; clone size: few; J gene: TRBJ2-6; V gene: TRBV10-3; CDR3 DNA: TGTGCCATCAGTGAGTCGCACACGAGCTCTGGGGCCAACGTCCTGACTTTC; CDR3 protein: CAISESHTSSGANVLTF
D gene: .; clone size: .; J gene: TRBJ2-3; V gene: TRBV11-2; CDR3 DNA: TGTGCCAGCAGCTTAGGACCGGGGGACGGCACAGATACGCAGTATTTT; CDR3 protein: CASSLGPGDGTDTQYF
D gene: .; clone size: few; J gene: TRBJ2-7; V gene: TRBV4-3; CDR3 DNA: TGCGCCAGCAGCCAAGGAAGGAGCCTCAGCGGGCTCTCCTACGAGCAGTACTTC; CDR3 protein: CASSQGRSLSGLSYEQYF